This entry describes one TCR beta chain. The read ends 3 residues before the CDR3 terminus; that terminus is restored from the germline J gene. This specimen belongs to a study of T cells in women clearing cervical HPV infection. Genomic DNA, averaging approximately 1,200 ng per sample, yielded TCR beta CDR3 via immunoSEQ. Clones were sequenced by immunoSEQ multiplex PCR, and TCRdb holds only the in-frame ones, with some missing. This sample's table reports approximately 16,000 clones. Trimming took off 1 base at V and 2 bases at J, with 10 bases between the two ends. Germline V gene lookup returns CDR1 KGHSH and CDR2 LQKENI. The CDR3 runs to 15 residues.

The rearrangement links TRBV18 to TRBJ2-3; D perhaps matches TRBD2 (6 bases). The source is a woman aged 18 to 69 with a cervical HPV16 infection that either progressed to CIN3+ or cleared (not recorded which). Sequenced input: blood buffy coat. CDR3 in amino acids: CASSPRAGLTDTQYF. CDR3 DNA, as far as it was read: TGTGCCAGCTCACCACGGGCGGGACTCACAGATACG.